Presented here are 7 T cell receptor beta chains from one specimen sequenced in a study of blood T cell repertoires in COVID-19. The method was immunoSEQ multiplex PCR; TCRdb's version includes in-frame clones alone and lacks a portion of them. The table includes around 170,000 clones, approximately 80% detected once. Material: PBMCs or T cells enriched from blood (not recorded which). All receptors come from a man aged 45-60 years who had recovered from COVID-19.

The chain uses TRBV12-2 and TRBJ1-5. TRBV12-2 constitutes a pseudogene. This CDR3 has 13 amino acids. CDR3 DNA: TGTGCAAGTCGGGGGGAGGGCAATCAGCCCCAGCATTTT. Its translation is CASRGEGNQPQHF.

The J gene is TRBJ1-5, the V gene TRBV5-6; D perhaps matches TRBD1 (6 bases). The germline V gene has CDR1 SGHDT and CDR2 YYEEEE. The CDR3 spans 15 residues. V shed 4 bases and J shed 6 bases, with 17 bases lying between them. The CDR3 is CASSLAGGLSQPQHF. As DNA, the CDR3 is TGTGCCAGCAGCCTGGCGGGGGGCTTGAGTCAGCCCCAGCATTTT. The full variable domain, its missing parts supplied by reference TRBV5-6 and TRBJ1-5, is DAGVTQSPTHLIKTRGQQVTLRCSPKSGHDTVSWYQQALGQGPQFIFQYYEEEERQRGNFPDRFSGHQFPNYSSELNVNALLLGDSALYLCASSLAGGLSQPQHFGDGTRLSIL.

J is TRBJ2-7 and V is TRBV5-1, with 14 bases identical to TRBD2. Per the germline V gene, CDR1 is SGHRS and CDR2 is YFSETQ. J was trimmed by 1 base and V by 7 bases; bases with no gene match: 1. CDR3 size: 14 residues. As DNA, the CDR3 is TGCGCCAGCGGGACTAGCGGGGGTTCCTACGAGCAGTACTTC. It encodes CASGTSGGSYEQYF.

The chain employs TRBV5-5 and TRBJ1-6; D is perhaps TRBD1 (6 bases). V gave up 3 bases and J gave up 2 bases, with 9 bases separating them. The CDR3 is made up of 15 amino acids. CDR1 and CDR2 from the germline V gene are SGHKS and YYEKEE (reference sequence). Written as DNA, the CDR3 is TGTGCCAGCAGCTCCGGACAGACCTATAATTCACCCCTCCACTTT. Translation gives CASSSGQTYNSPLHF.

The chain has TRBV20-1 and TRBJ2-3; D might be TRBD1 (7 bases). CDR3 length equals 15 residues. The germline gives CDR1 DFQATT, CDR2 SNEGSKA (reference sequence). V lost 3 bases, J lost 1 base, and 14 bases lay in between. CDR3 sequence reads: CSASSQGGRTDTQYF. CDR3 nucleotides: TGCAGTGCTAGTTCGCAGGGGGGCCGCACAGATACGCAGTATTTT.

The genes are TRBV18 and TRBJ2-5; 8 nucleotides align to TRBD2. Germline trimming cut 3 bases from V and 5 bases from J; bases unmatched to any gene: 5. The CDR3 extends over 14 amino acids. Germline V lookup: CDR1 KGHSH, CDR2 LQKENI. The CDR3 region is CASSPAGGRETQYF. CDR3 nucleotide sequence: TGTGCCAGCTCACCCGCGGGGGGCCGGGAGACCCAGTACTTC.

The CDR3 DNA reads as TGTGCCAGCAGTAACTTCAGAGGGGGCTACACCTTC. It codes for CASSNFRGGYTF. The genes are TRBV28 and TRBJ1-2; D is unresolved. The germline V and J ends were trimmed by 5 bases and 8 bases, with 12 bases remaining between them. CDR3 length: 12 amino acids. Germline V gene sequence: CDR1 MDHEN, CDR2 SYDVKM.